The present TCR beta chain was sequenced within a study of regulatory T cells in long-lasting Graves disease. Study-wide background: Persistent cases took antithyroid drugs over 5 years and stayed TSH receptor antibody positive. Study-level results: Persistent disease favored TRBV28, TRBJ1-2 and TRBJ2-5.

This clonotype was detected ten times or more. Its antigen is as yet unknown. In building TCR beta libraries, iRepertoire HTBI primers were used together with Arm-PCR of CDR3 regions. The authors' processing: The samples included 62 TRBV and around 15 TRBJ segments. MiXCR, applied by TCRdb to the multiplex PCR reads, yields one record per CDR3 protein. These V and J calls are TCRdb output, not the study's own analysis. This sample yields some 470,000 distinct CDR3 sequences, of which approximately 21% are seen a single time; around 7% belongs to the top ten. The V gene's germline CDR1 is MNHEY and CDR2 SVGAGI. The V gene lost 4 bases and the J gene lost 1 base, with 4 bases spanning the gap. The length of the CDR3 is 13 residues. This sample's time point: persistent/refractory GD, antithyroid drugs over 5 years with positive TRAb. Isolated PBMC RNA provided the starting material for the TCR library. Patients came through an endocrinology department, and that department was in Xi'an, China.

The chain links TRBV6-5 to TRBJ2-2; D not certain. The sequencing here drew on peripheral blood mononuclear cells (PBMCs), taken when the disease was refractory, from a patient treated with antithyroid drugs. This clonotype was sampled from a female donor with Graves disease. The chain's CDR3 is CASSSVNTGELFF. CDR3 bases: TGTGCCAGCAGTTCGGTGAACACCGGGGAGCTGTTTTTT.